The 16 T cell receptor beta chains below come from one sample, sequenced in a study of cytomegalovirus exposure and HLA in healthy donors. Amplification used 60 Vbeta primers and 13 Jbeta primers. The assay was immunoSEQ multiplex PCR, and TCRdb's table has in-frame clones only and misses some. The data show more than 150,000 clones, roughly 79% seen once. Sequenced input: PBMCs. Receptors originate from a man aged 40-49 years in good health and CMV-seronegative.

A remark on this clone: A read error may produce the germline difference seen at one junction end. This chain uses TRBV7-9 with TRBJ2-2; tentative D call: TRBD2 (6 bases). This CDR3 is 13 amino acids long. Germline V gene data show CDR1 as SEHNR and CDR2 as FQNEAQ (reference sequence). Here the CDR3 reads CSSSPRGSGELFF. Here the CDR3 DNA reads TGTTCCAGCAGCCCGCGGGGTTCCGGGGAGCTGTTTTTT.

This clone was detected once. The CDR3 sequence is CAWSVRASGGYTF. DNA of the CDR3: TGTGCCTGGAGTGTCAGGGCCTCGGGTGGCTACACCTTC. The chain has TRBV30 and TRBJ1-2; D perhaps matches TRBD1 (5 bases). The CDR3 is 13 residues long. Trimming removed 0 bases at V and 7 bases at J, with 12 bases between. The V gene's germline CDR1 is GTSNPN and CDR2 SVGIG (reference sequence).

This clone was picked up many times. The CDR3 reads CASSPPDRGLLEQYF. CDR3 DNA sequence: TGTGCCAGCAGCCCTCCCGACAGGGGTCTCCTCGAGCAGTACTTC. V gene TRBV6-6 combines with J gene TRBJ2-7; TRBD1 agrees at 8 bases. The CDR3 length is 15 residues. The trim removed 6 bases at V and 6 bases at J, leaving 13 bases unmatched. CDR1 and CDR2 (germline): MNHNY, SVGAGI (reference sequence).

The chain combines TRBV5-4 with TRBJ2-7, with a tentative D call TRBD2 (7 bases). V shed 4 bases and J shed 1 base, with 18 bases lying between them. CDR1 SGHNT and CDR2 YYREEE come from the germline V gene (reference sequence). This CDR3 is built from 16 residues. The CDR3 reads CASSPPGGGGSYEQYF. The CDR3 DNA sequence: TGTGCCAGCAGCCCACCCGGGGGCGGGGGATCCTACGAGCAGTACTTC.

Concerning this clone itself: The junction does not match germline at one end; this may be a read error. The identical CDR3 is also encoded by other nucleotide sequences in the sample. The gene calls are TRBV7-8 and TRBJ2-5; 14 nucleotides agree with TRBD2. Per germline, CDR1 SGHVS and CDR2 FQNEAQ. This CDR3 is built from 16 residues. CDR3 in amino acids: CASSSGLAGGQETQYF. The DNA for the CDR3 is TGCGCCAGCAGCTCAGGACTAGCGGGGGGACAAGAGACCCAGTACTTC.

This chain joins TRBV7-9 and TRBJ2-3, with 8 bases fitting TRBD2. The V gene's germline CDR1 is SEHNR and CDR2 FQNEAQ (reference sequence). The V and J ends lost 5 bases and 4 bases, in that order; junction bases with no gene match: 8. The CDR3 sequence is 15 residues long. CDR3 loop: CASSPWTSKSDTQYF. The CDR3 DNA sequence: TGTGCCAGCAGCCCTTGGACTAGCAAGTCAGATACGCAGTATTTT. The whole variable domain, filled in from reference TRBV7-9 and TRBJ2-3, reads DTGVSQNPRHKITKRGQNVTFRCDPISEHNRLYWYRQTLGQGPEFLTYFQNEAQLEKSRLLSDRFSAERPKGSFSTLEIQRTEQGDSAMYLCASSPWTSKSDTQYFGPGTRLTVL.

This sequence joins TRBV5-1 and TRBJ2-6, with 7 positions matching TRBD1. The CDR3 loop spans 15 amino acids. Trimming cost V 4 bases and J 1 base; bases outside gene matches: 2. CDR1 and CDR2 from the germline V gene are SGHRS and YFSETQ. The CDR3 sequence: CASSRGQSGANVLTF. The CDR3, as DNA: TGCGCCAGCAGCCGGGGACAGTCTGGGGCCAACGTCCTGACTTTC.

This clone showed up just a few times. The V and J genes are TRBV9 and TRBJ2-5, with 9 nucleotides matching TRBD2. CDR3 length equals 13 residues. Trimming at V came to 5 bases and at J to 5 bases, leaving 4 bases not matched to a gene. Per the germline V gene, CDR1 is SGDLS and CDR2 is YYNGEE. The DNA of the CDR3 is TGTGCCAGCAGTAGCGGGAGTAAGGAGACCCAGTACTTC. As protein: CASSSGSKETQYF.

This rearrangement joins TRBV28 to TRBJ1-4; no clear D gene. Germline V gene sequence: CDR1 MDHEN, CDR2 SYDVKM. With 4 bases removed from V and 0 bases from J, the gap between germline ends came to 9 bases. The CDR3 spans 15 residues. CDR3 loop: CASSSGYATNEKLFF. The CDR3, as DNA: TGTGCCAGCAGTTCCGGTTACGCAACTAATGAAAAACTGTTTTTT.

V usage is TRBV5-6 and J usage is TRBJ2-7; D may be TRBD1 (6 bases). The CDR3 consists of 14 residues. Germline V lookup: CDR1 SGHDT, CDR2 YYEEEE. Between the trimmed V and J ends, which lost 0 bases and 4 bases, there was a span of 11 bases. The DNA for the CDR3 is TGTGCCAGCAGCTTGGGAAGGGGGAAGTACGAGCAGTACTTC. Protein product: CASSLGRGKYEQYF.

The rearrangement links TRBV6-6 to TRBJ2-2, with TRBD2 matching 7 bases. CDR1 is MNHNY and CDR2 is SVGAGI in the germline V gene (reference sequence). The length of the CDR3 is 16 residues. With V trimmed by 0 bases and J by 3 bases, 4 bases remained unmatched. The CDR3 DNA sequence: TGTGCCAGCAGTTACTCGACTAGCAGATACACCGGGGAGCTGTTTTTT. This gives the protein CASSYSTSRYTGELFF.

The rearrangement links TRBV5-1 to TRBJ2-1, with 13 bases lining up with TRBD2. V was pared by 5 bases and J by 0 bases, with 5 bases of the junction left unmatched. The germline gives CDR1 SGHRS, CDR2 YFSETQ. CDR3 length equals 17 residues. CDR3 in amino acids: CASSWGLAGNSYNEQFF. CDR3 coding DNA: TGCGCCAGCAGTTGGGGACTAGCGGGGAACTCCTACAATGAGCAGTTCTTC.

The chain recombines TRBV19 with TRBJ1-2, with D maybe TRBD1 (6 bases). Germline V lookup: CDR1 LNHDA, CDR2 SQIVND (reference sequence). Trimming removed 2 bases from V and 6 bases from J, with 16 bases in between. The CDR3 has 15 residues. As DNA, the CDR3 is TGTGCCAGTAGTATAATTTCAGAAGGGGACAATGGCTACACCTTC. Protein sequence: CASSIISEGDNGYTF.

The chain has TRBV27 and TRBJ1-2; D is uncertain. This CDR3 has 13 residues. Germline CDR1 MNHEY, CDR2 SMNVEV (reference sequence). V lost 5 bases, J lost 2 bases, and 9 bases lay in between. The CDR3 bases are TGTGCCAGCAGTCCCGGGAACAACTATGGCTACACCTTC. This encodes CASSPGNNYGYTF.

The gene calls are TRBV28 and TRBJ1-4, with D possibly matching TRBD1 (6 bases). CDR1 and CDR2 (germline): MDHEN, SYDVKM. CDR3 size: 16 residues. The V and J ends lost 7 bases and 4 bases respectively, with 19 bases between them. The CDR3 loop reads CASIQGGAHGNEKLFF. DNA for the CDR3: TGTGCCAGCATACAGGGTGGGGCCCATGGTAATGAAAAACTGTTTTTT.

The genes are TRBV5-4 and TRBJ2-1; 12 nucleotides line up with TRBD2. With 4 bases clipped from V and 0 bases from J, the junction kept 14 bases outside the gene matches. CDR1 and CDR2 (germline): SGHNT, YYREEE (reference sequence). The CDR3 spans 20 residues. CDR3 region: CASSIRLAGVSGSSYNEQFF. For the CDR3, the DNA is TGTGCCAGCAGCATCCGACTAGCGGGAGTTAGTGGGTCCTCCTACAATGAGCAGTTCTTC.